These 20 T cell receptor beta chains share one sample of origin, sequenced in a study of spatial heterogeneity in lung cancer. One entry per CDR3 protein results from TCRdb running MiXCR on the 5' RACE reads. The profile covers about 120,000 distinct CDR3 sequences, with roughly 10% appearing a single time and more than 20% taken by the ten largest. As for time point: blood at routine non-recurrence follow-up after resection. Sequences were derived from PBMCs, sampled at follow-up. The receptors originated from a female donor with early-stage non-small cell lung cancer.

There are many counts of this clonotype. The chain joins TRBV4-2 to TRBJ2-1; 10 positions match TRBD2. The V and J ends lost 0 bases and 5 bases, in that order; junction bases with no gene match: 4. CDR3 length: 16 amino acids. CDR1 LGHNA and CDR2 YNFKEQ come from the germline V gene. The chain's CDR3 is CASSQDTLAGDNEQFF. The CDR3 DNA reads TGTGCCAGCAGCCAAGATACCCTAGCGGGGGACAATGAGCAGTTCTTC.

This clonotype was detected a few times. The rearrangement uses TRBV13 and TRBJ2-1, with a tentative D call TRBD2 (5 bases). Germline-derived CDR1 and CDR2 are PRHDT and FYEKMQ (reference sequence). The CDR3 runs 15 residues. V was clipped by 4 bases and J by 3 bases, with 13 bases between them. CDR3 residues: CASSSSFSYYNEQFF. The CDR3 nucleotides read TGTGCCAGCAGCTCTAGCTTTTCGTACTACAATGAGCAGTTCTTC.

This clonotype was observed a few times. V and J are TRBV9 and TRBJ2-1; TRBD1 is a possible D gene (5 bases). Per the germline V gene, CDR1 is SGDLS and CDR2 is YYNGEE. This CDR3 region has 17 residues. V lost 0 bases and J 4 bases, leaving 17 bases between the germline ends. The CDR3 coding sequence is TGTGCCAGCAGCGTAGACCCGGACATCAAGGCTTACAATGAGCAGTTCTTC. Protein sequence: CASSVDPDIKAYNEQFF. Looking up the rest from reference TRBV9 and TRBJ2-1 gives the full variable domain: DSGVTQTPKHLITATGQRVTLRCSPRSGDLSVYWYQQSLDQGLQFLIQYYNGEERAKGNILERFSAQQFPDLHSELNLSSLELGDSALYFCASSVDPDIKAYNEQFFGPGTRLTVL.

This clonotype showed up just a few times. The chain combines TRBV19 with TRBJ2-3; 10 bases match TRBD2. Germline V gene lookup returns CDR1 LNHDA and CDR2 SQIVND (reference sequence). The CDR3 covers 15 residues. J was trimmed by 0 bases and V by 6 bases; bases with no gene match: 3. CDR3 coding DNA: TGTGCCAGTAGCCAGACTAGCGGGAGCACAGATACGCAGTATTTT. Its protein product is CASSQTSGSTDTQYF. Variable domain in full (rest from reference TRBV19 and TRBJ2-3): DGGITQSPKYLFRKEGQNVTLSCEQNLNHDAMYWYRQDPGQGLRLIYYSQIVNDFQKGDIAEGYSVSREKKESFPLTVTSAQKNPTAFYLCASSQTSGSTDTQYFGPGTRLTVL.

This clonotype showed up just a few times. The genes are TRBV5-1 and TRBJ2-7; TRBD2 aligns across 9 bases. The CDR3 is 15 residues long. Germline lookup yields CDR1 SGHRS and CDR2 YFSETQ. Trimming cost V 3 bases and J 2 bases; bases outside gene matches: 6. The CDR3 loop is CASSSGLANAYEQYF. Written as DNA, the CDR3 is TGCGCCAGCAGCTCAGGACTAGCGAATGCCTACGAGCAGTACTTC.

This clonotype was seen ten or more times. The chain combines TRBV12-3 or TRBV12-4 with TRBJ1-2; D possibly corresponds to TRBD1 (5 bases). Trimming took 0 bases from V and 7 from J, leaving 9 bases between them. This CDR3 is built from 13 residues. This CDR3 reads CASSLAGESGYTF. In DNA form, the CDR3 reads TGTGCCAGCAGTTTAGCGGGGGAGAGTGGCTACACCTTC.

This clonotype was picked up a small number of times. The chain carries TRBV6-5 and TRBJ2-7; TRBD2 might be the D (5 bases). The CDR3 contains 18 residues. CDR1 and CDR2 (germline): MNHEY, SVGAGI. Trimming cost V 5 bases and J 0 bases, with 23 bases left between them. CDR3 DNA: TGTGCCAGCAGTCCTGGTACAATGGAAGCGGAATACTCCTACGAGCAGTACTTC. Translated: CASSPGTMEAEYSYEQYF.

The V call is TRBV11-2, the J call TRBJ2-1; the match to TRBD2 covers 11 bases. Per the germline V gene, CDR1 is SGHAT and CDR2 is FQNNGV. The CDR3 runs to 15 residues. The V and J ends lost 5 bases and 6 bases, in that order; junction bases with no gene match: 6. CDR3 protein: CASSGAGTSGNEQFF. For the CDR3, the DNA is TGTGCCAGCAGCGGGGCCGGGACTAGCGGCAATGAGCAGTTCTTC.

The rearrangement joins TRBV29-1 to TRBJ2-1, with 10 bases identical to TRBD2. Germline V CDR1 and CDR2: SQVTM, ANQGSEA. Trimming cost V 6 bases and J 2 bases; bases outside gene matches: 4. The CDR3 is made up of 14 amino acids. The CDR3, as DNA: TGCAGCGTGGCTAGCGGGAGCACCTACAATGAGCAGTTCTTC. Its translation is CSVASGSTYNEQFF.

The V gene is TRBV9, the J gene TRBJ1-1; D uncertain. The CDR3 loop spans 13 amino acids. CDR1 is SGDLS and CDR2 is YYNGEE in the germline V gene. Trimming cost V 5 bases and J 1 base, with 9 bases left between them. CDR3 in DNA: TGTGCCAGCAGTTCAGCAGGGAACACTGAAGCTTTCTTT. It codes for CASSSAGNTEAFF.

This clonotype was counted ten times or more. The V gene is TRBV20-1, the J gene TRBJ2-1; D assignment may be TRBD1 or TRBD2 (5 bases each). This CDR3 is built from 13 residues. CDR1 and CDR2 (germline): DFQATT, SNEGSKA (reference sequence). With 1 base removed from V and 6 bases from J, the gap between germline ends came to 10 bases. The CDR3 region is CSARGWGSNEQFF. The CDR3 DNA reads as TGCAGTGCTAGAGGCTGGGGGAGCAATGAGCAGTTCTTC.

This clonotype has ten or more counts. The chain couples TRBV30 to TRBJ2-7; 10 bases agree with TRBD2. Germline V CDR1 and CDR2: GTSNPN, SVGIG (reference sequence). V lost 0 bases and J lost 12; bases outside the gene matches: 8. CDR3 length equals 13 residues. CDR3 sequence reads: CAWSVAGGPLRYV. For the CDR3, the DNA is TGTGCCTGGAGTGTAGCGGGAGGGCCGCTTCGGTACGTC.

This clonotype occurred a few times. The V and J genes are TRBV20-1 and TRBJ2-1; tentatively, D is TRBD1 or TRBD2 (5 bases each). The V end was cut by 5 bases, the J end by 9 bases, with 17 bases between. Germline loops: CDR1 DFQATT, CDR2 SNEGSKA (reference sequence). This CDR3 spans 13 amino acids. The CDR3 coding sequence is TGCAGTGCTGATGGGACCCGCACCTCTGAGCAGTTCTTC. Protein product: CSADGTRTSEQFF.

This clonotype was counted between two and nine times. Relative to the germline gene, one junction end is altered; a read error may explain this. The gene calls are TRBV19 and TRBJ2-1; D tentatively reads TRBD1 or TRBD2 (5 bases each). Germline assignment: CDR1 LNHDA and CDR2 SQIVND (reference sequence). The CDR3 has 12 amino acids. The CDR3 is CASSTRGPQLLF. The CDR3 DNA reads TGTGCCAGTAGTACTAGGGGACCCCAGTTACTCTTC. The variable domain in full, completed from reference TRBV19 and TRBJ2-1, reads DGGITQSPKYLFRKEGQNVTLSCEQNLNHDAMYWYRQDPGQGLRLIYYSQIVNDFQKGDIAEGYSVSREKKESFPLTVTSAQKNPTAFYLCASSTRGPQLLFGPGTRLTVL.

This clonotype has just a few counts. This chain connects TRBV19 to TRBJ1-5; D is uncertain. The CDR3 runs to 14 residues. Trimming removed 4 bases at V and 2 bases at J, with 9 bases between. Per the germline V gene, CDR1 is LNHDA and CDR2 is SQIVND (reference sequence). CDR3 sequence reads: CASSRADGNQPQHF. For the CDR3, the DNA is TGTGCCAGTAGTAGGGCGGACGGCAATCAGCCCCAGCATTTT.

The chain has TRBV28 and TRBJ2-7, with 9 bases lining up with TRBD2. Germline CDR1 is MDHEN and CDR2 is SYDVKM. Trimming at V came to 7 bases and at J to 2 bases, leaving 6 bases not matched to a gene. CDR3 length: 14 residues. CDR3 sequence (DNA): TGTGCCAGCAACCCGGGACTAGCCGCCTACGAGCAGTACTTC. Translation gives CASNPGLAAYEQYF.

This clonotype has ten or more counts. The J gene is TRBJ2-7, the V gene TRBV12-3 or TRBV12-4, with unresolved D. CDR3 size: 12 residues. V lost 8 bases and J 3 bases, leaving 11 bases between the germline ends. The DNA of the CDR3 is TGTGCCAGCTCACAGCACGACTACGAGCAGTACTTC. Translation gives CASSQHDYEQYF.

The V call is TRBV11-2, the J call TRBJ2-1; D perhaps matches TRBD2 (5 bases). Germline V gives CDR1 SGHAT, CDR2 FQNNGV. Trimming left V 5 bases short and J 0 bases short, with 14 bases between. The CDR3 runs to 16 residues. The CDR3 region has the DNA TGTGCCAGCAGCACCCGAGCGGACCCCTCCTACAATGAGCAGTTCTTC. It specifies CASSTRADPSYNEQFF. Looking up the rest from reference TRBV11-2 and TRBJ2-1 gives the full variable domain: EAGVAQSPRYKIIEKRQSVAFWCNPISGHATLYWYQQILGQGPKLLIQFQNNGVVDDSQLPKDRFSAERLKGVDSTLKIQPAKLEDSAVYLCASSTRADPSYNEQFFGPGTRLTVL.

In its sample, this clonotype was seen once. V is TRBV2 and J is TRBJ2-2, with TRBD2 matching 16 bases. The CDR3 contains 16 residues. V shed 9 bases and J 5 bases; nucleotides not matched to a gene: 6. From germline, CDR1 is SNHLY and CDR2 FYNNEI. The CDR3 DNA is TGTGCCAGTATGGGGACTAGCGGGAGGGAAACCGGGGAGCTGTTTTTT. It yields the protein CASMGTSGRETGELFF.

This chain joins TRBV7-9 and TRBJ2-5; 8 positions agree with TRBD1. The J segment lost 1 base and the V segment lost 6 bases, leaving 7 bases of the junction unmatched. Germline CDR1 SEHNR, CDR2 FQNEAQ (reference sequence). The CDR3 contains 15 residues. CDR3 residues: CASSRDRLLQETQYF. The CDR3 DNA reads TGTGCCAGCAGTCGGGACAGGCTTCTCCAAGAGACCCAGTACTTC.